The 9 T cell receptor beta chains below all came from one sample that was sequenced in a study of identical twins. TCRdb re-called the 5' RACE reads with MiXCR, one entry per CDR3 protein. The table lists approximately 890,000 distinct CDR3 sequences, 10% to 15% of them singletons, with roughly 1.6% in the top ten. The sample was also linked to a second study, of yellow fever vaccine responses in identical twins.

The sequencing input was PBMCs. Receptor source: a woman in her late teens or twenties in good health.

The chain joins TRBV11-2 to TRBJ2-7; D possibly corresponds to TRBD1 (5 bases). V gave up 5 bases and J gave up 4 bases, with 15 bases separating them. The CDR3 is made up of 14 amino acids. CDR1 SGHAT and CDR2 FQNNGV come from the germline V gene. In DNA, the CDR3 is TGTGCCAGCAGCCCAGGTTTGGGGCTATACGAGCAGTACGTC. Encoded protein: CASSPGLGLYEQYV.

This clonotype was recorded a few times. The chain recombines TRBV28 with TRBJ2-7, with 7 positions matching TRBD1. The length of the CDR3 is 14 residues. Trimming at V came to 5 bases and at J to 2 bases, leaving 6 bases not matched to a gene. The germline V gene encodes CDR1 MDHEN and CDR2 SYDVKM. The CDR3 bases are TGTGCCAGCAGTCCCTGGGGGACAGCCTACGAGCAGTACTTC. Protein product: CASSPWGTAYEQYF.

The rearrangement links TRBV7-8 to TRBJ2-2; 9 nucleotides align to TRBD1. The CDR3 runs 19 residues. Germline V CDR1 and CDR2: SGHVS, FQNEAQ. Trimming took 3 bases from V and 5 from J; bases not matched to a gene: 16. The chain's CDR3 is CASSLKRAAGTGWTGELFF. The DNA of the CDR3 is TGTGCCAGCAGCTTGAAGAGAGCTGCCGGGACAGGGTGGACCGGGGAGCTGTTTTTT.

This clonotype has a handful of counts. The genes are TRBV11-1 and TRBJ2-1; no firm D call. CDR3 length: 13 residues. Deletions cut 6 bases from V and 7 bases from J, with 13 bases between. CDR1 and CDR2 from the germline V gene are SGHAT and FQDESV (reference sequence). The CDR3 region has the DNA TGTGCCAGCAGGGCAAGGAAGGGAAATGAGCAGTTCTTC. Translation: CASRARKGNEQFF.

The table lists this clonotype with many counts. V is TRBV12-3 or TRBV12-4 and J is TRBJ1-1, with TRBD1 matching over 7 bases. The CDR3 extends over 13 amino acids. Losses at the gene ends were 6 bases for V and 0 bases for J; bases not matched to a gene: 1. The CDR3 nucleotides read TGTGCCAGCAGCGGACAGGTGAACACTGAAGCTTTCTTT. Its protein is CASSGQVNTEAFF.

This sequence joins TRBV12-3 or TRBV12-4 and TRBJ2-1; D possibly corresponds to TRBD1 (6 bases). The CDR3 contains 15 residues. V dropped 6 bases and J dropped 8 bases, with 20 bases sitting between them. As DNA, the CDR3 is TGTGCCAGCAGACTACTCGGGACACCGACCGATGAGCAGTTCTTC. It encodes CASRLLGTPTDEQFF.

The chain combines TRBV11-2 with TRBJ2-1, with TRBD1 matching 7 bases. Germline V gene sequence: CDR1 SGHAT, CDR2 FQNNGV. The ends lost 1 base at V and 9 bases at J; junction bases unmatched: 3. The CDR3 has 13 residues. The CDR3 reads CASSLATGVEQFF. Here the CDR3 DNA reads TGTGCCAGCAGCTTAGCCACAGGGGTTGAGCAGTTCTTC. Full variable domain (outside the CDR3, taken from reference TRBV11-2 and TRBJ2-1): EAGVAQSPRYKIIEKRQSVAFWCNPISGHATLYWYQQILGQGPKLLIQFQNNGVVDDSQLPKDRFSAERLKGVDSTLKIQPAKLEDSAVYLCASSLATGVEQFFGPGTRLTVL.

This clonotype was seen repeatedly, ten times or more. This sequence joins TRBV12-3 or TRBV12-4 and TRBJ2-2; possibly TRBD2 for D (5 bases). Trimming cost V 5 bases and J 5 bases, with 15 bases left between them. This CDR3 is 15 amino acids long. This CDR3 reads CASSQVFGGTGELFF. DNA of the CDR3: TGTGCCAGCAGTCAGGTCTTCGGCGGGACCGGGGAGCTGTTTTTT.

CDR3 bases: TGTGCCAGCAGTTACTCCCCCTCGGGTCCCGACGAGCAGTACGTC. Its protein is CASSYSPSGPDEQYV. This sequence joins TRBV6-5 and TRBJ2-7; unclear D gene. The CDR3 is 15 amino acids. Deletions cut 0 bases from V and 5 bases from J, with 14 bases between. Per the germline V gene, CDR1 is MNHEY and CDR2 is SVGAGI.